Listed here are 13 T cell receptor beta chains from one sample, sequenced in a study of Ad26.COV2.S vaccination and SARS-CoV-2 variants. The table came from immunoSEQ multiplex PCR; TCRdb's copy has only in-frame clones and leaves some out. The sample carries about 350,000 clones, roughly nine tenths recorded once. This specimen was peripheral blood, taken after recovery from COVID-19. These TCRs come from a human donor who had recovered from COVID-19.

CDR3 in amino acids: CASNRDRPKTEAFF. For the CDR3, the DNA is TGTGCCAGCAACCGGGACAGGCCGAAGACTGAAGCTTTCTTT. The chain uses TRBV21-1 and TRBJ1-1; TRBD1, the table's D call, lacks a check against the DNA. TRBV21-1 is noted as a pseudogene. The CDR3 is 14 residues long.

The chain uses TRBV10-1 and TRBJ2-1; no clear D gene. Germline CDR1 and CDR2: WNHNN and SYGVQD (reference sequence). With 2 bases removed from V and 9 bases from J, the gap between germline ends came to 14 bases. This CDR3 is built from 14 residues. CDR3 nucleotide sequence: TGCGCCAGCAGTGAGAATGCAGGTCGAGGTGAGCAGTTCTTC. This sequence encodes CASSENAGRGEQFF.

This rearrangement joins TRBV7-9 to TRBJ2-1; 8 bases align to TRBD2. After removal of 1 base from V and 2 bases from J, the junction contained 1 base not matched to a gene. The CDR3 runs 15 residues. Germline lookup yields CDR1 SEHNR and CDR2 FQNEAQ (reference sequence). As DNA, the CDR3 is TGTGCCAGCAGCTTAGAGCGGGGGCCCTACAATGAGCAGTTCTTC. Protein sequence: CASSLERGPYNEQFF.

This clone was picked up a small number of times. The chain has TRBV10-3 and TRBJ1-5, with 8 bases aligning to TRBD1. The V segment lost 4 bases and the J segment 2 bases; nucleotides outside the gene matches: 4. CDR3 size: 15 residues. Germline V gene data show CDR1 as ENHRY and CDR2 as SYGVKD. The CDR3 DNA is TGTGCCATCAGTGGGACAGGGTTTCGCAATCAGCCCCAGCATTTT. Protein: CAISGTGFRNQPQHF.

The chain is built from TRBV7-3 and TRBJ2-5, with TRBD2 matching 7 bases. This CDR3 comprises 15 residues. CDR1 SGHTA and CDR2 FQGTGA come from the germline V gene. The V segment lost 0 bases and the J segment 5 bases; nucleotides outside the gene matches: 6. CDR3 bases: TGTGCCAGCAGCTTAACTTGGCTGCGGGGGGAGACCCAGTACTTC. This codes for CASSLTWLRGETQYF.

The chain couples TRBV6-5 to TRBJ2-6; no reliable D call. The CDR3 has 14 residues. Germline CDR1 and CDR2: MNHEY and SVGAGI. The V end lost 6 bases, the J end lost 0 bases, and 6 bases lay between the germline ends. DNA of the CDR3: TGTGCCAGCAGCCCCAGCTCTGGGGCCAACGTCCTGACTTTC. This translates into CASSPSSGANVLTF.

This sequence joins TRBV11-2 and TRBJ1-4; a possible D gene is TRBD1 (6 bases). Trimming removed 1 base from V and 5 bases from J, with 11 bases in between. CDR1 and CDR2 from the germline V gene are SGHAT and FQNNGV. This CDR3 has 15 amino acids. In DNA, the CDR3 is TGTGCCAGCAGCTTAGTAAGGGACACCAATGAAAAACTGTTTTTT. It translates to CASSLVRDTNEKLFF. Filled out from reference TRBV11-2 and TRBJ1-4, the complete variable domain reads EAGVAQSPRYKIIEKRQSVAFWCNPISGHATLYWYQQILGQGPKLLIQFQNNGVVDDSQLPKDRFSAERLKGVDSTLKIQPAKLEDSAVYLCASSLVRDTNEKLFFGSGTQLSVL.

The rearrangement joins TRBV7-9 to TRBJ1-1, with D possibly TRBD1 on 6 matching bases. Germline CDR1 reads SEHNR; CDR2 reads FQNEAQ (reference sequence). V lost 5 bases and J lost 6, with 16 bases in between. The CDR3 spans 14 residues. The CDR3 loop reads CASSPWGAPAEAFF. The CDR3 DNA follows: TGTGCCAGCAGCCCTTGGGGGGCGCCCGCTGAAGCTTTCTTT. Supplemented by reference TRBV7-9 and TRBJ1-1, the full variable domain reads DTGVSQNPRHKITKRGQNVTFRCDPISEHNRLYWYRQTLGQGPEFLTYFQNEAQLEKSRLLSDRFSAERPKGSFSTLEIQRTEQGDSAMYLCASSPWGAPAEAFFGQGTRLTVV.

V usage is TRBV7-9 and J usage is TRBJ2-7, with 8 bases aligning to TRBD1. This CDR3 is 14 amino acids long. CDR1 SEHNR and CDR2 FQNEAQ come from the germline V gene (reference sequence). The trim removed 1 base at V and 4 bases at J, leaving 3 bases unmatched. Here the CDR3 reads CASSLGQGTYEQYF. The CDR3, as DNA: TGTGCCAGCAGCTTAGGACAGGGGACGTACGAGCAGTACTTC.

This clone showed up just once. The V and J genes are TRBV7-9 and TRBJ2-7; D possibly uses TRBD1 or TRBD2 (5 bases each). The CDR3 is made up of 14 amino acids. Trimming cost V 7 bases and J 7 bases, with 20 bases left between them. The V gene's germline CDR1 is SEHNR and CDR2 FQNEAQ (reference sequence). CDR3 amino acids: CASTTLGVDMEQYF. The CDR3 DNA is TGTGCCAGCACTACACTAGGGGTAGACATGGAGCAGTACTTC.

J is TRBJ1-6 and V is TRBV3-1 (or the pseudogene TRBV3-2); 10 bases align to TRBD1. Germline assignment: CDR1 LGHDT and CDR2 YNNKEL (reference sequence). V lost 4 bases, J lost 11 bases, and 5 bases stayed unmatched. The CDR3 covers 14 residues. The CDR3 region has the DNA TGTGCCAGCAGCCTCGGACAGGGGGTCGCACCCCTCCACTTT. Its protein is CASSLGQGVAPLHF.

The chain recombines TRBV5-1 with TRBJ1-4; D uncertain. Per germline, CDR1 SGHRS and CDR2 YFSETQ. The CDR3 loop spans 15 amino acids. V was trimmed by 0 bases and J by 7 bases, leaving 13 bases between them. The CDR3 coding sequence is TGCGCCAGCAGCTTGGGTGATGCCACGGGTGAAAAACTGTTTTTT. This codes for CASSLGDATGEKLFF.

V gene TRBV7-3 combines with J gene TRBJ2-1, with 8 bases aligning to TRBD2. The CDR3 runs 15 residues. The junction had 10 bases not matched to a gene; V was cut back by 5 bases and J by 7 bases. CDR1 SGHTA and CDR2 FQGTGA come from the germline V gene. The CDR3 DNA is TGTGCCAGCAGCCCCACGGGGGGGACTCGGAATGAGCAGTTCTTC. This gives the protein CASSPTGGTRNEQFF.